This T cell receptor beta chain derives from a study of blood T cell repertoires in COVID-19 (dated by TCRdb to 2019 to 2021). Looking at the study overall: Samples covering the acute and convalescent phases of COVID-19 were provided by collaborators in the United States, Italy and Spain. The material from the prospective study consisted of cDNA or gDNA derived from T cells, B-cell-depleted T cells, or PBMCs. Deeply sampled blood TCRbeta repertoires from subjects exposed to, actively infected with, or recovered from COVID-19 were included in the dataset. The repertoires were made available in a free public database intended to serve as a resource for research on the immune response to SARS-CoV-2. The samples were drawn from the first 160 participants of the ongoing ImmuneRACE study and from roughly 1,300 subjects provided by 6 global collaborators. Sample metadata almost always included a de-identified subject ID, COVID-19 status, age in years and sex. Where available, HLA class I and class II types were taken from metadata supplied by the sample provider and were not determined by assay-based typing.

TCRbeta CDR3 regions were amplified from genomic DNA using the immunoSEQ Assay, a bias-controlled multiplex PCR. The authors' analysis ran thus. Nucleated cell counts per sample were estimated from amplification of reference gene primers within the assay. Sequence reads were collapsed and filtered to measure the absolute abundance of every unique TCRbeta CDR3 rearrangement. Productive Simpson clonality was computed per sample as the square root of Simpson's diversity index over productive rearrangements. TCRdb holds this immuneACCESS table with in-frame rearrangements only. Some clones are missing; in checked studies, unresolved V genes explain under half, and the rest has no known cause. D and trimming come from the DNA, and the V and J calls and clone size come from that table. The sample table lists hundreds of thousands of clones, around 90% of them with a count of one. Around 3.5% of the sample belongs to the ten largest clones.

Samples from volunteer blood donors who had recovered from COVID-19 were contributed by a second Seattle source. Each collaborating institution followed its own protocols to collect whole blood in K2EDTA tubes. For TCRbeta analysis, collaborators shipped samples as frozen whole blood, isolated PBMCs, or DNA extracted from either of those sample types. CDR1 is given as SNHLY and CDR2 as FYNNEI, both from the germline V gene. Inclusive of the bounding cysteine and phenylalanine, the CDR3 is 11 residues long. Just the 33-base CDR3 DNA is kept, in frame starting at base 1. V is pared back by 11 bases and J by 8 bases, with 13 bases lying between the germline termini. Overall results and qualifications from the work: How much clinical and demographic metadata was included differed by source and by participant, and the metadata was provided uncurated.

In regard to this clone: Its binding antigen is unknown. Per-base qualities were not stored, and no clone one base away is much larger.

The sequence links TRBV2 to TRBJ2-1, and perhaps TRBD1 as D gene, on 6 matching bases. This clonotype was sampled from a young woman who had recovered from COVID-19. Material for sequencing was peripheral blood. Here the CDR3 is given as CARQGLDEQFF. The bases read TGTGCCCGCCAGGGGTTGGATGAGCAGTTCTTC.